This T cell receptor (beta chain) was identified in a study of breast tumors, draining lymph nodes, adjacent tissues. Germline loops: CDR1 SGHVS, CDR2 FNYEAQ. There are 13 residues in the CDR3. The germline V and J ends were trimmed by 0 bases and 9 bases, with 6 bases remaining between them. Each CDR3 protein gets one entry after TCRdb re-called the multiplex PCR reads with MiXCR. The sample has under 25,000 distinct CDR3 sequences, roughly 60% seen once. The sequenced material came from breast tumor tissue. The TCR comes from a female donor with breast cancer. Some clones in this sample may be carry-over from other donors' samples. The chain uses TRBV7-6 and TRBJ1-6; D is undetermined. In DNA form, the CDR3 reads TGTGCCAGCAGCTTAGCGCGGGGTTCACCCCTCCACTTT. This sequence encodes CASSLARGSPLHF.